A single T cell receptor beta chain is shown here with its context. Germline V gene lookup returns CDR1 MNHEY and CDR2 SMNVEV (reference sequence). The germline V and J ends were trimmed by 5 bases and 10 bases, with 20 bases remaining between them. The CDR3 loop spans 14 amino acids. This specimen comes from a study of T cell changes during pregnancy in multiple sclerosis. TCRdb's table, derived via immunoSEQ multiplex PCR, lists solely in-frame clones and lacks some. The repertoire holds tens of thousands of clones, with 70% to 90% as singletons. The source material was CD8+ T cells from peripheral blood mononuclear cells, sampled in the third trimester of pregnancy. The clonotype comes from a female donor with multiple sclerosis, enrolled in a pregnancy study. J is TRBJ1-1 and V is TRBV27; tentative D call: TRBD1 (6 bases). CDR3 protein: CASSPRSQGLTAFF. CDR3 in DNA: TGTGCCAGCAGTCCCAGATCACAGGGTCTTACAGCTTTCTTT.